The rows below give T cell receptor beta chains drawn from one sample of a study of HIV-infected patients and healthy controls. TCRdb re-called the 5' RACE reads through MiXCR, storing one row per CDR3 protein. Counted here are tens of thousands of distinct CDR3 sequences, 15% to 20% occurring once; the ten biggest clones make up approximately 1.5%. Material for sequencing was CD4+ T cells from blood. These receptors all stem from a human donor in good health. The CDR3 runs from the conserved cysteine through the conserved F or W. D genes are given only for firm matches. Rows give clone size only sometimes, using once, few, many, or a class for an expanded clone.

NA,many,TRBJ2-7,TRBV3-1,TGTGCCAGCAGCCAAGCCTGGACAGTCAGCTCCTACGAGCAGTACTTC,CASSQAWTVSSYEQYF
TRBD1,NA,TRBJ1-3,TRBV7-6,TGTGCCAGCAGCTTAGAATCGACAGGGGCTGGAAACACCATATATTTT,CASSLESTGAGNTIYF
NA,many,TRBJ2-3,TRBV5-1,TGCGCCAGCAGCTTGGAGGGCACAGATACGCAGTATTTT,CASSLEGTDTQYF
NA,many,TRBJ1-1,TRBV20-1,TGCAGTGCCACCCGAGCGGGGACTGAAGCTTTCTTT,CSATRAGTEAFF
NA,few,TRBJ1-6,TRBV29-1,TGCAGCGCCCGGGACGGAGATAATTCACCCCTCCACTTT,CSARDGDNSPLHF
TRBD1,few,TRBJ1-4,TRBV29-1,TGCAGCGTAAGGACAGGGAATGAAAAACTGTTTTTT,CSVRTGNEKLFF
NA,few,TRBJ1-1,TRBV7-9,TGTGCCAGCAGCTTTGGACCCACTGAAGCTTTCTTT,CASSFGPTEAFF
TRBD2,few,TRBJ2-7,TRBV20-1,TGCAGTGCTAGAGACCCTAGCGGGAGGGCGGTTCGAAGCGAGCAGTACTTC,CSARDPSGRAVRSEQYF
NA,many,TRBJ1-5,TRBV6-2/TRBV6-3,TGTGCCAGCAGTTACTCGTTGGGCGCAGGGCGGCAGCCCCAGCATTTT,CASSYSLGAGRQPQHF
NA,many,TRBJ1-2,TRBV7-8,TGTGCCAGCAGCTTACTAGCCGACAACTATGGCTACACCTTC,CASSLLADNYGYTF
TRBD2,NA,TRBJ2-1,TRBV29-1,TGCAGCGTAGTTCTAGCGGGAGGCACCTACAATGAGCAGTTCTTC,CSVVLAGGTYNEQFF
NA,NA,TRBJ2-7,TRBV30,TGTGCCTGGAGCGCCGAGGGGGTCTACGAGCAGTACTTC,CAWSAEGVYEQYF
NA,many,TRBJ2-7,TRBV28,TGTGCCAGCAGCCCTCCGGGAAGTAGCGGCTACGAGCAGTACTTC,CASSPPGSSGYEQYF
TRBD1,NA,TRBJ1-5,TRBV20-1,TGCAGTGCGCGGACAGGGTATAGCAATCAGCCCCAGCATTTT,CSARTGYSNQPQHF
NA,NA,TRBJ1-5,TRBV6-1,TGTGCCAGCAGCCACCCGCGGGAGGGGAGATGGGACCCTAGCAATCAGCCCCAGCATTTT,CASSHPREGRWDPSNQPQHF
NA,many,TRBJ2-6,TRBV3-1,TGTGCCAGCAGCCAAGTAGATCGCGATGGGGCCAACGTCCTGACTTTC,CASSQVDRDGANVLTF
NA,NA,TRBJ2-7,TRBV20-1,TGCAGTGCTAGAGACCCCGCCCAGCGGTACGAGCAGTACTTC,CSARDPAQRYEQYF
TRBD1,many,TRBJ2-5,TRBV20-1,TGCAGTGCTACGAGGTTAGGGGGCATAAGCGAGACCCAGTACTTC,CSATRLGGISETQYF
NA,many,TRBJ2-7,TRBV10-3,TGTGCCATCAGTGAGTCGCGGGTGCAGTACTTC,CAISESRVQYF
NA,many,TRBJ1-3,TRBV7-9,TGTGCCAGCAGCGGCTGGGGAAACACCATATATTTT,CASSGWGNTIYF
TRBD1,many,TRBJ1-4,TRBV4-3,TGCGCCAGCAGCCAAGAGGCCCCCCCAGGGGGGAATGAAAAACTGTTTTTT,CASSQEAPPGGNEKLFF
NA,NA,TRBJ2-7,TRBV24-1,TGTGCCACCAGTGATTATGGGATCGAGCAGTACTTC,CATSDYGIEQYF
TRBD2,NA,TRBJ2-1,TRBV20-1,TGCAGTGCTAGAGGTGGACTAGCGGGAGTGTCTGAGCAGTTCTTC,CSARGGLAGVSEQFF
NA,few,TRBJ2-7,TRBV11-2,TGTGCCAGCAGCTTAGATCTGGGGACGGGGGAGCAGTACTTC,CASSLDLGTGEQYF
TRBD1,NA,TRBJ1-1,TRBV20-1,TGCAGTGCTGTCTCACTGCGGGTTAGGGACAGGGTTGAGAACACTGAAGCTTTCTTT,CSAVSLRVRDRVENTEAFF
TRBD1,few,TRBJ2-7,TRBV6-2/TRBV6-3,TGTGCCAGCAGGTTGGGGACAGGGGCGAACTACGAGCAGTACTTC,CASRLGTGANYEQYF
NA,many,TRBJ2-3,TRBV24-1,TGTGCCACCAGTGATCGTACTAGTTACTACACGCAGTATTTT,CATSDRTSYYTQYF
NA,NA,TRBJ1-2,TRBV12-3/TRBV12-4,TGTGCCAGCAGTTTAAACTTCGGACAAGGGTCTAACTATGGCTACACCTTC,CASSLNFGQGSNYGYTF
NA,many,TRBJ2-5,TRBV10-3,TGTGCCACTCAGACAGGGAGGGTTCAAGAGACCCAGTACTTC,CATQTGRVQETQYF
NA,NA,TRBJ1-5,TRBV12-3/TRBV12-4,TGTGCCAGCAGTTTTATGGGGAGGCAGCCCCAGCATTTT,CASSFMGRQPQHF
NA,few,TRBJ1-1,TRBV5-6,TGTGCCAGCAGCTTCTTGGGGAGGAACACTGAAGCTTTCTTT,CASSFLGRNTEAFF
NA,many,TRBJ1-4,TRBV14,TGTGCCAGCAGCCAAGAAGGCATATCAACTAATGAAAAACTGTTTTTT,CASSQEGISTNEKLFF
TRBD2,NA,TRBJ2-4,TRBV2,TGTGCCAGCAGTGAGCTGGTCCCAGCGGGGAACATTCAGTACTTC,CASSELVPAGNIQYF
NA,NA,TRBJ1-5,TRBV29-1,TGCAGCGTTGAAGTTAACGGTGGGGGGAATCAGCCCCAGCATTTT,CSVEVNGGGNQPQHF
NA,NA,TRBJ2-5,TRBV11-3,TGTGCCAGCAGCCACCCGGTTTACCAAGAGACCCAGTACTTC,CASSHPVYQETQYF
NA,NA,TRBJ2-1,TRBV21-1,TGTGCCAGCCCGACAGGTGAGGGGTTCTACAATGAGCAGTTCTTC,CASPTGEGFYNEQFF
NA,NA,TRBJ1-6,TRBV30,TGTGCCTGCTGGGATTGGACGGTAAATTCACCCCTCCACTTT,CACWDWTVNSPLHF
TRBD1,few,TRBJ1-4,TRBV20-1,TGCAGTGCTAGTGGGACAGCCGAAAAACTGTTTTTT,CSASGTAEKLFF
NA,many,TRBJ2-1,TRBV12-3/TRBV12-4,TGTGCCAGCAGGTCCGGGAAGGAAGGGGGTGAGCAGTTCTTC,CASRSGKEGGEQFF
TRBD2,many,TRBJ2-1,TRBV18,TGTGCCAGCTCACCAAGACTAGCGGGGGACTACAATGAGCAGTTCTTC,CASSPRLAGDYNEQFF
NA,NA,TRBJ1-4,TRBV5-1,TGCGCCAGCAGCCCCCAACCGGTGGGAACTAATGAAAAACTGTTTTTT,CASSPQPVGTNEKLFF
NA,NA,TRBJ2-3,TRBV9,TGTGCCAGCAGCGCAACCGAGCATACGCAGTATTTT,CASSATEHTQYF
NA,NA,TRBJ1-6,TRBV5-4,TGTGCCAGCAGCTGGGGACACGTCCTTAATTCACCCCTCCACTTT,CASSWGHVLNSPLHF
TRBD1,NA,TRBJ1-2,TRBV5-4,TGTGCCAGCAGCGGCCAGGGGACAGCCGGGGGCTATGGCTACACCTTC,CASSGQGTAGGYGYTF
TRBD1,few,TRBJ1-4,TRBV6-1,TGTGCCAGCAGTGAAATAGGACAGGGTAGAGGAAAACTGTTTTTT,CASSEIGQGRGKLFF
NA,few,TRBJ1-2,TRBV29-1,TGCAGCGTCCACAGTAACTATGGCTACACCTTC,CSVHSNYGYTF
NA,medium-sized,TRBJ2-1,TRBV6-6,TGTGCCAGCAGTTACCCGACTAGTTGGTCCTACAATGAGCAGTTCTTC,CASSYPTSWSYNEQFF
TRBD1,NA,TRBJ2-2,TRBV12-3/TRBV12-4,TGTGCCAGCAGTTCAACTGACAGGGTGGGGACCGGGGAGCTGTTTTTT,CASSSTDRVGTGELFF
NA,NA,TRBJ2-1,TRBV6-6,TGTGCCAGCAGCTCGAACCGGGGAACGGATGAGCAGTTCTTC,CASSSNRGTDEQFF
TRBD2,NA,TRBJ2-7,TRBV20-1,TGCAGTGCTTCCCCCTTCGCTAGCGGATCCTACGAGCAGTACTTC,CSASPFASGSYEQYF
TRBD1,NA,TRBJ2-3,TRBV10-3,TGTGCCACCTCGCCCGGACAGGGGAACACAGATACGCAGTATTTT,CATSPGQGNTDTQYF
NA,NA,TRBJ1-6,TRBV2,TGTGCCAGCGGCGAGGGGTCCTATAATTCACCCCTCCACTTT,CASGEGSYNSPLHF
NA,NA,TRBJ1-1,TRBV11-2,TGTGCCAGCAGCTTAAGGGGTCTGGTCTCTGAAGCTTTCTTT,CASSLRGLVSEAFF
TRBD2,NA,TRBJ2-1,TRBV20-1,TGCAGTGCTAGGGGGCTAGCGGGGCGAGACAATGAGCAGTTCTTC,CSARGLAGRDNEQFF
NA,NA,TRBJ2-7,TRBV18,TGTGCCAGCTCACCAGGGACGTCCCCGGCCGAGCAGTACTTC,CASSPGTSPAEQYF
TRBD2,many,TRBJ2-3,TRBV20-1,TGCAGTGCTAGAGGGACTAGCGGCACAGATACGCAGTATTTT,CSARGTSGTDTQYF
NA,many,TRBJ1-1,TRBV7-2,TGTGCCAGCAGCTCTAATTGGGCAATCCCTGGAGAAGCTTTCTTT,CASSSNWAIPGEAFF